The 30 T cell receptor beta chains listed next were all sequenced from one sample in a study of blood T cell repertoires in COVID-19. TCRdb keeps only in-frame clones here, not all; method: immunoSEQ multiplex PCR. This table has 250,000 to 400,000 clones, 85% appearing once. Sequenced: PBMCs or T cells enriched from blood (not recorded which). The receptor source for this set is a woman in her twenties or thirties who had been exposed to COVID-19.

The chain couples TRBV7-9 to TRBJ2-7; D may be TRBD2 (6 bases). CDR3 length: 18 residues. Germline V gene data show CDR1 as SEHNR and CDR2 as FQNEAQ (reference sequence). Trimming removed 5 bases at V and 2 bases at J, with 25 bases between. The CDR3 coding sequence is TGTGCCAGCAGCCACGACGGTAGGGGAAGCGGGCACGCCTACGAGCAGTACTTC. Protein product: CASSHDGRGSGHAYEQYF. The whole variable domain, filled in from reference TRBV7-9 and TRBJ2-7, reads DTGVSQNPRHKITKRGQNVTFRCDPISEHNRLYWYRQTLGQGPEFLTYFQNEAQLEKSRLLSDRFSAERPKGSFSTLEIQRTEQGDSAMYLCASSHDGRGSGHAYEQYFGPGTRLTVT.

This chain uses TRBV9 with TRBJ2-1, with a weak D call TRBD2 (6 bases). The germline CDR1 and CDR2 sequences are SGDLS and YYNGEE. V was cut by 3 bases and J by 9 bases, with 19 bases left in between. The CDR3 runs to 15 residues. This CDR3 reads CASSAGLFSQVEQFF. CDR3 DNA: TGTGCCAGCAGCGCGGGACTCTTTAGTCAAGTTGAGCAGTTCTTC. The full variable domain, in which reference TRBV9 and TRBJ2-1 provide the parts outside the CDR3, is DSGVTQTPKHLITATGQRVTLRCSPRSGDLSVYWYQQSLDQGLQFLIQYYNGEERAKGNILERFSAQQFPDLHSELNLSSLELGDSALYFCASSAGLFSQVEQFFGPGTRLTVL.

This chain uses TRBV6-5 with TRBJ2-7; 9 bases are a match to TRBD2. Trimming cost V 7 bases and J 1 base; bases outside gene matches: 8. Germline lookup yields CDR1 MNHEY and CDR2 SVGAGI. The CDR3 has 15 amino acids. The CDR3: CASNSPSGGSYEQYF. The CDR3 nucleotides are TGTGCCAGCAACTCTCCGAGCGGGGGGTCCTACGAGCAGTACTTC.

The V call is TRBV18, the J call TRBJ1-2; 7 positions match TRBD1. This CDR3 is built from 14 residues. Unmatched junction bases numbered 3, after V lost 3 bases and J lost 2 bases. Germline values: CDR1 KGHSH, CDR2 LQKENI. This CDR3 is CASSPKGQNYGYTF. Here the CDR3 DNA reads TGTGCCAGCTCACCGAAGGGACAGAACTATGGCTACACCTTC.

The chain joins TRBV19 to TRBJ1-4; D may be TRBD1 (6 bases). Trimming pared 5 bases from V and 5 bases from J, leaving 9 bases between. The CDR3 sequence is 13 residues long. CDR1 is LNHDA, CDR2 SQIVND, per germline (reference sequence). CDR3 bases: TGTGCCAGTAGTTCGCAGGGGAATGAAAAACTGTTTTTT. As protein: CASSSQGNEKLFF.

The chain couples TRBV7-2 to TRBJ2-2; TRBD2 matches 8 bases. With 5 bases clipped from V and 5 bases from J, the junction kept 7 bases outside the gene matches. The CDR3 is 15 residues long. Per germline, CDR1 SGHTA and CDR2 FQGNSA. The CDR3 is CASSRGGSGTGELFF. The DNA of the CDR3 is TGTGCCAGCAGCCGCGGGGGGAGTGGGACCGGGGAGCTGTTTTTT.

J is TRBJ2-1 and V is TRBV9; TRBD2 agrees at 7 bases. Germline CDR1 is SGDLS and CDR2 is YYNGEE. Trimming took 0 bases from V and 9 from J; bases not matched to a gene: 9. CDR3 length equals 15 residues. In nucleotides, the CDR3 is TGTGCCAGCAGCGTAGTTGCGGGAGAAGTCGTTGAGCAGTTCTTC. Protein product: CASSVVAGEVVEQFF.

This chain links TRBV30 with TRBJ1-6, with D maybe TRBD1 (5 bases). V lost 2 bases and J 6 bases, leaving 8 bases between the germline ends. Looked up from germline, CDR1 is GTSNPN and CDR2 is SVGIG (reference sequence). The CDR3 has 13 residues. CDR3 protein: CAWSPQGNSPLHF. CDR3 nucleotides: TGTGCCTGGAGTCCGCAGGGTAATTCACCCCTCCACTTT.

This chain links TRBV29-1 with TRBJ2-7, with 8 bases that match TRBD1. Germline CDR1 is SQVTM and CDR2 is ANQGSEA. V gave up 5 bases and J gave up 5 bases; unmatched junction bases: 8. The length of the CDR3 is 13 residues. The CDR3 sequence: CSVHQGAIDEQYF. DNA for the CDR3: TGCAGCGTTCATCAGGGGGCTATCGACGAGCAGTACTTC.

The V and J genes are TRBV5-5 and TRBJ1-5; tentative D call: TRBD1 (5 bases). V lost 2 bases and J lost 7, with 13 bases in between. CDR3 length equals 14 residues. The germline V gene has CDR1 SGHKS and CDR2 YYEKEE (reference sequence). The CDR3 DNA reads as TGTGCCAGCAGCTTCCCAGGGTTTGGGCAGCCCCAGCATTTT. Its translation: CASSFPGFGQPQHF.

The chain links TRBV6-5 to TRBJ1-6; 8 positions agree with TRBD1. Trimming cost V 6 bases and J 9 bases; bases outside gene matches: 7. CDR3 size: 14 residues. CDR1 is MNHEY and CDR2 is SVGAGI in the germline V gene. The CDR3 region is CASRGDRGGSPLHF. CDR3 in DNA: TGTGCCAGCAGGGGAGACAGGGGTGGTTCACCCCTCCACTTT.

V and J are TRBV12-3 or TRBV12-4 and TRBJ1-2; 9 positions agree with TRBD1. J was trimmed by 7 bases and V by 6 bases; bases with no gene match: 6. The CDR3 spans 13 residues. Written as DNA, the CDR3 is TGTGCCAGCAGCACGACAGGGGGAAGTGGCTACACCTTC. It encodes CASSTTGGSGYTF.

The rearrangement joins TRBV7-2 to TRBJ1-1; TRBD1 matches at 7 bases. The V segment lost 2 bases and the J segment 7 bases; nucleotides outside the gene matches: 7. The CDR3 has 14 amino acids. Germline V lookup: CDR1 SGHTA, CDR2 FQGNSA. CDR3 sequence reads: CASSLPYRGGEAFF. Written as DNA, the CDR3 is TGTGCCAGCAGCTTACCGTACAGGGGAGGTGAAGCTTTCTTT.

The V call is TRBV12-3 or TRBV12-4, the J call TRBJ2-1; a possible D gene is TRBD2 (5 bases). The CDR3 has 13 residues. V lost 6 bases and J lost 9, with 15 bases in between. The CDR3 DNA reads TGTGCCAGCAGCTTTCAGTCCCGGGGTGAGCAGTTCTTC. Residues: CASSFQSRGEQFF.

The rearrangement joins TRBV19 to TRBJ2-4; 9 bases match TRBD1. This CDR3 has 15 residues. With 3 bases clipped from V and 6 bases from J, the junction kept 6 bases outside the gene matches. Germline CDR1 reads LNHDA; CDR2 reads SQIVND (reference sequence). CDR3 sequence (DNA): TGTGCCAGTAGTATGAGTCCGGACAGGGGAAACATTCAGTACTTC. This gives the protein CASSMSPDRGNIQYF.

The CDR3 region has the DNA TGTGCCAGCAGCTTCAAGACTAGCGGGGGGGAAGGTGAGCAGTACTTC. As protein: CASSFKTSGGEGEQYF. This sequence joins TRBV5-4 and TRBJ2-7, with 14 bases matching TRBD2. In germline, CDR1 is SGHNT, CDR2 YYREEE (reference sequence). This CDR3 spans 16 amino acids. The J segment lost 7 bases and the V segment lost 2 bases, leaving 8 bases of the junction unmatched. The full variable domain, in which reference TRBV5-4 and TRBJ2-7 provide the parts outside the CDR3, is ETGVTQSPTHLIKTRGQQVTLRCSSQSGHNTVSWYQQALGQGPQFIFQYYREEENGRGNFPPRFSGLQFPNYSSELNVNALELDDSALYLCASSFKTSGGEGEQYFGPGTRLTVT.

The genes are TRBV7-3 and TRBJ2-7; 14 nucleotides align to TRBD2. The CDR3 totals 16 residues. CDR1 SGHTA and CDR2 FQGTGA come from the germline V gene. V dropped 10 bases and J dropped 2; count of bases not matched to a gene: 10. CDR3 in DNA: TGTGCCAAGCCGGGACTAGCGGGAGATAAAACCTACGAGCAGTACTTC. Protein product: CAKPGLAGDKTYEQYF.

For the CDR3, the DNA is TGTGCCAGCTCACCACCGGGGGGGGGCAACACTGAAGCTTTCTTT. It translates to CASSPPGGGNTEAFF. The rearrangement joins TRBV18 to TRBJ1-1, with D tentatively TRBD1 (6 bases). V was trimmed by 0 bases and J by 2 bases, leaving 10 bases between them. CDR1 and CDR2 from the germline V gene are KGHSH and LQKENI. There are 15 residues in the CDR3.

This chain links TRBV29-1 with TRBJ1-1, with 10 bases that match TRBD1. CDR3 length equals 15 residues. CDR1 SQVTM and CDR2 ANQGSEA come from the germline V gene. V was clipped by 7 bases and J by 1 base; unmatched bases: 9. The CDR3 here is CSAIGRQGANTEAFF. The CDR3 DNA follows: TGCAGCGCTATAGGCCGACAGGGGGCGAACACTGAAGCTTTCTTT. Using reference TRBV29-1 and TRBJ1-1 for the parts outside the CDR3, the full variable domain is SAVISQKPSRDICQRGTSLTIQCQVDSQVTMMFWYRQQPGQSLTLIATANQGSEATYESGFVIDKFPISRPNLTFSTLTVSNMSPEDSSIYLCSAIGRQGANTEAFFGQGTRLTVV.

The chain couples TRBV5-1 to TRBJ2-3, with 12 nucleotides matching TRBD2. V was clipped by 1 base and J by 2 bases; unmatched bases: 2. Germline loops: CDR1 SGHRS, CDR2 YFSETQ. CDR3 length: 16 residues. This CDR3 reads CASSLRTSGDTDTQYF. As DNA, the CDR3 is TGCGCCAGCAGCTTGAGGACTAGCGGGGACACAGATACGCAGTATTTT.

The rearrangement joins TRBV10-2 to TRBJ2-3; tentative D call: TRBD1 (5 bases). CDR1 is WSHSY, CDR2 SAAADI, per germline. Trimming shortened V by 0 bases and J by 0 bases, and 13 bases separated the two germline ends. This CDR3 is built from 17 residues. In nucleotides, the CDR3 is TGCGCCAGCAGTGAGTCGTTTAGCAGGGCTAGCACAGATACGCAGTATTTT. Its protein product is CASSESFSRASTDTQYF.

The J gene is TRBJ1-5, the V gene TRBV5-4; 8 bases map to TRBD1. The CDR3 is made up of 14 amino acids. V shed 0 bases and J 7 bases; nucleotides not matched to a gene: 3. The germline CDR1 and CDR2 sequences are SGHNT and YYREEE (reference sequence). The CDR3 protein is CASSLDQGAQPQHF. The CDR3, as DNA: TGTGCCAGCAGCTTGGACCAGGGGGCACAGCCCCAGCATTTT.

The rearrangement links TRBV30 to TRBJ2-2; 9 bases are shared with TRBD1. V gave up 0 bases and J gave up 5 bases; unmatched junction bases: 7. Germline values: CDR1 GTSNPN, CDR2 SVGIG (reference sequence). CDR3 length equals 16 residues. The CDR3 coding sequence is TGTGCCTGGAGTGTACAACTGGGACAGGGAACCGGGGAGCTGTTTTTT. Translated, it gives CAWSVQLGQGTGELFF.

Concerning this clone itself: The same CDR3 arises from other DNA sequences in this sample as well. The chain uses TRBV6-5 and TRBJ1-6; D remains unclear. The germline V gene encodes CDR1 MNHEY and CDR2 SVGAGI. The ends were cut back, 2 bases at V and 6 bases at J, with 8 bases in the middle. The CDR3 is 14 amino acids. The CDR3 region has the DNA TGTGCCAGCAGTTACGGGCGGGGTAATTCACCCCTCCACTTT. It translates to CASSYGRGNSPLHF.

V and J are TRBV19 and TRBJ1-1, with a possible D match to TRBD1 (6 bases). Per germline, CDR1 LNHDA and CDR2 SQIVND (reference sequence). The CDR3 is 15 amino acids. Trimming removed 0 bases at V and 4 bases at J, with 12 bases between. The CDR3 protein is CASSIDQRGGTEAFF. The CDR3 region has the DNA TGTGCCAGTAGTATAGATCAAAGAGGGGGCACTGAAGCTTTCTTT.

V gene TRBV2 combines with J gene TRBJ1-2, with TRBD1 matching 11 bases. The germline CDR1 and CDR2 sequences are SNHLY and FYNNEI. Losses at the gene ends were 3 bases for V and 8 bases for J; bases not matched to a gene: 5. The CDR3 totals 14 residues. In nucleotides, the CDR3 is TGTGCCAGCAGTGACGGGACAGGGGGAGAGGGCTACACCTTC. Its protein product is CASSDGTGGEGYTF.

CDR3 residues: CASSSGYTEAFF. CDR3 sequence (DNA): TGTGCCAGCAGTTCCGGTTACACTGAAGCTTTCTTT. The chain uses TRBV6-5 and TRBJ1-1, with D hard to call. Germline-derived CDR1 and CDR2 are MNHEY and SVGAGI. The germline V and J ends were trimmed by 4 bases and 3 bases, with 6 bases remaining between them. The CDR3 length is 12 residues.

The CDR3 nucleotides read TGTGCCAGCAGAGGACTCGGAGTGGGTTTTAGTAGAGAGACCCAGTACTTC. This codes for CASRGLGVGFSRETQYF. The chain links TRBV27 to TRBJ2-5, with D possibly being TRBD2 (5 bases). Germline V lookup: CDR1 MNHEY, CDR2 SMNVEV (reference sequence). This CDR3 comprises 17 residues. Between the trimmed V and J ends, which lost 6 bases and 4 bases, there was a span of 24 bases.

The rearrangement joins TRBV7-2 to TRBJ1-5; TRBD1 matches 8 bases. The CDR3 loop spans 16 amino acids. V lost 2 bases, J lost 5 bases, and 8 bases stayed unmatched. Germline lookup yields CDR1 SGHTA and CDR2 FQGNSA. The DNA for the CDR3 is TGTGCCAGCAGCTTAAAGCAGGGGGCGTACGATCAGCCCCAGCATTTT. It translates to CASSLKQGAYDQPQHF.

Here the CDR3 reads CASSYSLGARTGELFF. The CDR3 DNA is TGTGCCAGCAGTTACTCCCTTGGAGCCCGCACCGGGGAGCTGTTTTTT. The J gene is TRBJ2-2, the V gene TRBV6-5; D ambiguous. This CDR3 comprises 16 residues. V lost 0 bases to trimming and J lost 4 bases, with 12 bases between them. Germline V gives CDR1 MNHEY, CDR2 SVGAGI.